Shown below are 18 T cell receptor beta chains from a single sample sequenced in a study of T cells in Graves' hyperthyroidism and ophthalmopathy. TCR beta CDR3 sequences were amplified from RNA transcripts. First-round RT-PCR of the TCR CDR3 relied on the HTBI primer set. Each CDR3 protein is one row after TCRdb ran MiXCR on the multiplex PCR reads. The sample has hundreds of thousands of distinct CDR3 sequences, under 25% seen once. Sample: blood. These receptors all come from a man under 40 with Graves' ophthalmopathy.

This clonotype was found many times. The V call is TRBV28, the J call TRBJ2-5, with TRBD2 as a possible D gene (6 bases). The V gene's germline CDR1 is MDHEN and CDR2 SYDVKM. The length of the CDR3 is 14 residues. Trimming left V 5 bases short and J 4 bases short, with 14 bases between. The CDR3 sequence is CASSPLMEGETQYF. CDR3 bases: TGTGCCAGCAGTCCCTTGATGGAGGGAGAGACCCAGTACTTC. The whole variable domain, filled in from reference TRBV28 and TRBJ2-5, reads DVKVTQSSRYLVKRTGEKVFLECVQDMDHENMFWYRQDPGLGLRLIYFSYDVKMKEKGDIPEGYSVSREKKERFSLILESASTNQTSMYLCASSPLMEGETQYFGPGTRLLVL.

This clonotype occurred many times. The chain is built from TRBV12-3 or TRBV12-4 and TRBJ1-5, with 7 bases matching TRBD1. V was clipped by 5 bases and J by 4 bases; unmatched bases: 2. The CDR3 loop spans 13 amino acids. CDR3 sequence (DNA): TGTGCCAGCAGTGCCAGGGGGAATCAGCCCCAGCATTTT. It is translated as CASSARGNQPQHF.

This clonotype was seen more than once but under ten times. The chain links TRBV27 to TRBJ2-2, with 7 bases lining up with TRBD2. J gave up 5 bases and V 1 base, and 7 bases lay outside the gene matches. CDR1 MNHEY and CDR2 SMNVEV come from the germline V gene (reference sequence). CDR3 length: 16 amino acids. The CDR3 DNA reads as TGTGCCAGCAGTTTATACTCGGGAGGCGGAACCGGGGAGCTGTTTTTT. It translates to CASSLYSGGGTGELFF.

This chain uses TRBV7-4 with TRBJ1-6; TRBD1 aligns across 8 bases. V lost 8 bases to trimming and J lost 6 bases; unmatched junction nucleotides: 9. The CDR3 contains 15 residues. CDR1 SGHVT and CDR2 SQSDAQ come from the germline V gene. In DNA, the CDR3 is TGTGCCAGCGCTTCGACAGGGGTGCTTAATTCACCCCTCCACTTT. It translates to CASASTGVLNSPLHF.

This clonotype was seen repeatedly, ten times or more. The rearrangement joins TRBV6-1 to TRBJ1-1; D gene unclear. In germline, CDR1 is MNHNS, CDR2 SASEGT. The CDR3 has 11 amino acids. The V end lost 2 bases, the J end lost 2 bases, and 0 bases lay between the germline ends. The CDR3 sequence is CASSENTEAFF. The CDR3 DNA sequence: TGTGCCAGCAGTGAAAACACTGAAGCTTTCTTT.

This clonotype was picked up a small number of times. This rearrangement joins TRBV10-3 to TRBJ1-1; D is perhaps TRBD1 (6 bases). The CDR3 runs to 15 residues. Trimming pared 5 bases from V and 6 bases from J, leaving 19 bases between. CDR1 ENHRY and CDR2 SYGVKD come from the germline V gene. The CDR3 DNA is TGTGCCATCAGTTCTCGACAGGACGGGGGGGCTGAAGCTTTCTTT. Translated: CAISSRQDGGAEAFF.

The table lists this clonotype with many counts. DNA of the CDR3: TGTGCCAGCAGTTCCCGGGGGAGGTCCGAGCAGTACTTC. This encodes CASSSRGRSEQYF. This rearrangement joins TRBV12-3 or TRBV12-4 to TRBJ2-7; possibly TRBD2 for D (6 bases). The CDR3 sequence is 13 residues long. V was pared by 4 bases and J by 6 bases, with 13 bases between.

The chain joins TRBV6-1 to TRBJ2-3; TRBD2 is a possible D gene (6 bases). Trimming took 1 base from V and 1 from J, leaving 12 bases between them. CDR1 is MNHNS and CDR2 is SASEGT in the germline V gene. The length of the CDR3 is 16 residues. The CDR3 DNA reads as TGTGCCAGCAGTGAAGAGGTGGCTAGCGGCACAGATACGCAGTATTTT. Amino acid sequence: CASSEEVASGTDTQYF.

This clonotype was seen a few times. The chain carries TRBV10-2 and TRBJ2-2, with D hard to call. This CDR3 comprises 14 residues. Germline-derived CDR1 and CDR2 are WSHSY and SAAADI. Trimming cost V 10 bases and J 4 bases, with 16 bases left between them. CDR3 in DNA: TGCGCCACCTCCCCAGTTTCGGGCACCGGGGAGCTGTTTTTT. Its protein product is CATSPVSGTGELFF.

The sample holds many counts of this clonotype. The J gene is TRBJ1-1, the V gene TRBV7-8; D not resolved. Germline CDR1 and CDR2: SGHVS and FQNEAQ. The CDR3 is made up of 13 amino acids. V lost 0 bases and J 9 bases, leaving 11 bases between the germline ends. CDR3 amino acids: CASSLARDGQAFF. The CDR3 coding sequence is TGTGCCAGCAGCTTAGCGAGAGACGGACAAGCTTTCTTT.

The chain carries TRBV6-1 and TRBJ1-1; D gene uncertain. Germline V lookup: CDR1 MNHNS, CDR2 SASEGT. The CDR3 contains 15 residues. Trimming pared 6 bases from V and 4 bases from J, leaving 18 bases between. The CDR3 loop reads CASRPYQARGTEAFF. The CDR3 DNA follows: TGTGCCAGCAGACCCTACCAGGCCCGAGGCACTGAAGCTTTCTTT.

In the case of this clonotype: A much larger clonotype is one base distant, so this may be a read error. The V call is TRBV6-9, the J call TRBJ2-4; 7 bases match TRBD2. Germline loops: CDR1 MNHGY, CDR2 SVAAGI. Trimming removed 3 bases from V and 7 bases from J; junction bases left unmatched: 12. The CDR3 has 16 residues. Written as DNA, the CDR3 is TGTGCCAGCAGTTACGGATGGCGGGAGTTAGGTAACATTCAGTACTTC. This sequence encodes CASSYGWRELGNIQYF.

The chain employs TRBV6-1 and TRBJ2-7; TRBD1 or TRBD2 may be the D gene (5 bases each). Looked up from germline, CDR1 is MNHNS and CDR2 is SASEGT. The CDR3 has 14 residues. V lost 2 bases and J 4 bases, leaving 12 bases between the germline ends. CDR3 protein: CASSERGRAYEQYF. The CDR3 DNA is TGTGCCAGCAGTGAACGGGGCAGGGCATACGAGCAGTACTTC.

This clonotype was seen at least ten times. The chain uses TRBV20-1 and TRBJ2-5, with 7 bases aligning to TRBD1. Looked up from germline, CDR1 is DFQATT and CDR2 is SNEGSKA (reference sequence). The J segment lost 2 bases and the V segment lost 6 bases, leaving 6 bases of the junction unmatched. This CDR3 comprises 13 residues. The CDR3 sequence: CSAATGIQETQYF. The CDR3 DNA reads TGCAGTGCCGCGACAGGGATTCAAGAGACCCAGTACTTC.

This clonotype was counted a few times. The CDR3 DNA reads as TGCAGTGCTAGAGCCCCCGCTGGAAACACCATATATTTT. The encoded protein is CSARAPAGNTIYF. The rearrangement links TRBV20-1 to TRBJ1-3; D unresolved. The CDR3 covers 13 residues. Germline CDR1 reads DFQATT; CDR2 reads SNEGSKA (reference sequence). The V and J ends lost 1 base and 2 bases respectively, with 6 bases between them.

This clonotype showed up just a few times. The chain carries TRBV20-1 and TRBJ2-2; D is perhaps TRBD2 (6 bases). The CDR3 runs 14 residues. The V end lost 3 bases, the J end lost 6 bases, and 14 bases lay between the germline ends. Germline CDR1 DFQATT, CDR2 SNEGSKA (reference sequence). The CDR3 here is CSAREGFEAGELFF. As DNA, the CDR3 is TGCAGTGCTAGGGAGGGATTCGAGGCCGGGGAGCTGTTTTTT.

V and J are TRBV3-1 and TRBJ2-4; 8 nucleotides line up with TRBD1. CDR1 LGHDT and CDR2 YNNKEL come from the germline V gene (reference sequence). The CDR3 runs to 16 residues. The V gene end was trimmed by 4 bases and the J gene end by 2 bases; junction bases not matched to a gene: 7. The CDR3, as DNA: TGTGCCAGCAGCCCCCTAGACAGGGGATCCAAAAACATTCAGTACTTC. It translates to CASSPLDRGSKNIQYF.

This clonotype has ten or more counts. The chain joins TRBV20-1 to TRBJ2-7; 9 positions agree with TRBD2. This CDR3 contains 14 residues. Germline V gives CDR1 DFQATT, CDR2 SNEGSKA (reference sequence). V was pared by 5 bases and J by 3 bases, with 8 bases of the junction left unmatched. CDR3 protein: CSALLSGRSYEQYF. The CDR3 nucleotides read TGCAGTGCTCTACTTAGCGGGAGAAGCTACGAGCAGTACTTC.